This T cell receptor (beta chain) comes out of a study of vaccination and CD4 T cells after COVID-19. Study-wide results and limits: Spike mono-reactivity applied to 304 of 307 vaccine-specific clones detected in convalescent patients. No early post-infection timepoints were studied, and convalescent patients studied were relatively few.

Described treatment: approximately nine-day PBMC culture with coronavirus spike peptide pools or control peptides (ViraFEST assay). In its sample, this clonotype was seen a few times. Its antigen is not identified. Germline V gene lookup returns CDR1 DFQATT and CDR2 SNEGSKA (reference sequence). This CDR3 has 15 residues. V gave up 3 bases and J gave up 8 bases; unmatched junction bases: 13. The Oncomine TCR Beta short-read assay sequenced DNA from cultured CD4+ T cells. From the PCR reads, TCRdb called clonotypes with MiXCR, one entry per CDR3 protein. This sample has 15,000 to 20,000 distinct CDR3 sequences, with around 45% found just once.

Material: CD4+ T cells from blood, cultured in vitro. The receptor was isolated from a human donor who had recovered from COVID-19. This rearrangement joins TRBV20-1 to TRBJ1-2; 9 bases map to TRBD1. The CDR3 coding sequence is TGCAGTGCTAGCGCAGGACAGGGGAGAATTGGAGGCTACACCTTC. This sequence encodes CSASAGQGRIGGYTF.